These 7 T cell receptor beta chains came from one sample sequenced in a study of glioma-infiltrating T cells after dendritic cell vaccination. Assay: immunoSEQ multiplex PCR; the TCRdb copy retains only in-frame clones and omits some. Here the sample spans around 32,000 clones, roughly nine tenths being singletons. This sample comprised blood, obtained before dendritic cell vaccination. The receptor set was obtained from a human donor with glioblastoma.

The chain carries TRBV7-7 and TRBJ1-5, with D possibly being TRBD1 (6 bases). V lost 7 bases, J lost 0 bases, and 16 bases lay in between. The CDR3 sequence is 16 residues long. From germline, CDR1 is SSHAT and CDR2 FNYEAQ (reference sequence). DNA of the CDR3: TGTGCCAGCAAGGAGGACAGACGTCATAGCAATCAGCCCCAGCATTTT. Amino acids: CASKEDRRHSNQPQHF.

The V gene is TRBV5-5, the J gene TRBJ2-5; D unclear. V was clipped by 1 base and J by 5 bases, with 3 bases between them. This CDR3 comprises 11 residues. Germline loops: CDR1 SGHKS, CDR2 YYEKEE (reference sequence). CDR3 protein: CASSLTETQYF. The CDR3 DNA sequence: TGTGCCAGCAGCTTGACTGAGACCCAGTACTTC.

This chain connects TRBV5-1 to TRBJ2-4; 7 nucleotides align to TRBD2. The CDR3 spans 18 residues. V shed 0 bases and J 0 bases; nucleotides not matched to a gene: 9. Germline V CDR1 and CDR2: SGHRS, YFSETQ. Here the CDR3 DNA reads TGCGCCAGCAGCTTGGGCGGGGGATATCCTTCAGCCAAAAACATTCAGTACTTC. Protein sequence: CASSLGGGYPSAKNIQYF.

The count of this clone is one. The gene calls are TRBV19 and TRBJ2-7, with D perhaps TRBD2 (6 bases). Trimming shortened V by 3 bases and J by 0 bases, and 15 bases separated the two germline ends. This CDR3 spans 16 amino acids. Looked up from germline, CDR1 is LNHDA and CDR2 is SQIVND (reference sequence). CDR3 sequence (DNA): TGTGCCAGTAGTATCTCAGGACGGGGGAGCTCCTACGAGCAGTACTTC. This codes for CASSISGRGSSYEQYF.

There are a few counts of this clone. The genes are TRBV6-6 and TRBJ1-2; no definite D call. CDR3 length equals 13 residues. Germline-derived CDR1 and CDR2 are MNHNY and SVGAGI (reference sequence). V was pared by 6 bases and J by 8 bases, with 16 bases between. For the CDR3, the DNA is TGTGCCAGCAGCAACTACCCCCGCGGAGGCTACACCTTC. Residues: CASSNYPRGGYTF.

This clone was counted only a few times. The chain carries TRBV6-5 and TRBJ2-7; no definite D call. The CDR3 consists of 12 residues. The germline gives CDR1 MNHEY, CDR2 SVGAGI. V lost 8 bases and J lost 0, with 8 bases in between. In DNA form, the CDR3 reads TGTGCCAGCCGCCCTAGCTCCTACGAGCAGTACTTC. It specifies CASRPSSYEQYF.

The CDR3 nucleotides are TGTGCCAGCAGCTTGTCCCAGGGGAACACCGGGGAGCTGTTTTTT. Protein: CASSLSQGNTGELFF. This chain joins TRBV5-4 and TRBJ2-2; D is perhaps TRBD1 (5 bases). This CDR3 is built from 15 residues. Trimming shortened V by 1 base and J by 1 base, and 8 bases separated the two germline ends. Germline V gives CDR1 SGHNT, CDR2 YYREEE (reference sequence).